The present entry profiles one TCR beta chain with its context. This clone's antigen is unknown. It has no much larger one-base neighbor in the sample; base qualities were not kept. CDR1 MNHEY and CDR2 SMNVEV are derived from the germline V gene (reference sequence). Including cysteine and phenylalanine, the CDR3 has 18 amino acids. The entry retains the CDR3 DNA only, 54 bases that are in frame from base 1. V ends up 4 bases short and J 0 bases short, with an unmatched junction base count of 9. In the prospective study, participants were about 18 to 100 years old, resided in 25 or so geographic areas of the United States, and were enrolled through a virtual design. To assign participants to cohorts, the prospective study relied on clinical history that participants themselves reported in a screening survey and a study questionnaire. In the prospective study, mobile phlebotomists collected whole blood, serum and a nasopharyngeal or oropharyngeal swab from each participant. Participants in the prospective study had the option to provide additional blood draws and questionnaires over a roughly two-month period. Prospective study blood samples were shipped either frozen or at room temperature before DNA extraction.

The data originate from a study of blood T cell repertoires in COVID-19 (dated by TCRdb to the early 2020s). As for the study more broadly: Recovered participants in ImmuneRACE Cohort 3 were defined as having two consecutive negative NP/OP PCR tests, clearance from a healthcare professional, or resolution of symptoms. The collaborator samples originated in the United States, Italy and Spain and spanned the acute and convalescent phases of COVID-19. The material from the prospective study consisted of cDNA or gDNA derived from T cells, B-cell-depleted T cells, or PBMCs. Deeply sampled blood TCRbeta repertoires from subjects exposed to, actively infected with, or recovered from COVID-19 were included in the dataset. The repertoires were made available in a free public database intended to serve as a resource for research on the immune response to SARS-CoV-2. Samples were obtained from the ongoing ImmuneRACE study (first 160 participants) and from about 1,300 subjects provided by 6 global collaborators. Sample metadata almost always included a de-identified subject ID, COVID-19 status, age in years and sex. Where available, HLA class I and class II types were taken from metadata supplied by the sample provider and were not determined by assay-based typing.

Overall study results and their limits: The amount of clinical and demographic metadata varied by source and participant and was provided uncurated.

TCRbeta CDR3 regions were amplified from genomic DNA using the immunoSEQ Assay, a bias-controlled multiplex PCR. The study's own analysis went as follows. The number of nucleated cells in each sample was estimated by amplification of reference gene primers within the assay. To quantify the absolute abundance of each unique TCRbeta CDR3 rearrangement, sequence reads were collapsed and filtered. Productive Simpson clonality was computed per sample as the square root of Simpson's diversity index over productive rearrangements. In its TCRdb copy, this immuneACCESS table keeps in-frame sequences only and misses some clones. Where compared with another copy, unresolved V genes explain less than half of these, and the others have no known cause. The V and J calls and the clone size are those of that table, but D and trimming were determined from the DNA. The sample table lists roughly 150,000 clones, under 90% of them with a count of one. Of the sample, 3.9% is held by the ten largest clones.

Sequencing was performed on PBMCs or T cells enriched from blood (not recorded which). Here the chain combines TRBV27 and TRBJ1-6; a stretch of 7 junction bases matches TRBD1. The clonotype originates from a man over 45 in a cohort exposed to, infected with or recovered from COVID-19 (not recorded which). CDR3 reads: CASSSQGVSRSYNSPLHF. In nucleotide form, the sequence is TGTGCCAGCAGTTCCCAGGGGGTGAGCCGCTCCTATAATTCACCCCTCCACTTT.